Shown below are 3 T cell receptor beta chains from a single sample sequenced in a study of blood T cell repertoires in COVID-19. Here immunoSEQ multiplex PCR was the method, and the copy in TCRdb shows in-frame clones only, minus some. This table has about 180,000 clones, approximately 80% appearing once. The sample taken for sequencing was PBMCs or T cells enriched from blood (not recorded which). Source of these receptors: a man aged 55 to 70 who had been exposed to COVID-19.

The rearrangement joins TRBV3-1 (or the pseudogene TRBV3-2) to TRBJ2-1; TRBD2 agrees at 11 bases. This CDR3 is built from 19 residues. V dropped 1 base and J dropped 8; count of bases not matched to a gene: 16. Germline assignment: CDR1 LGHDT and CDR2 YNNKEL (reference sequence). CDR3: CASSQGVSGRANLGHEQFF. For the CDR3, the DNA is TGTGCCAGCAGCCAAGGTGTTAGCGGGAGGGCCAACCTTGGTCATGAGCAGTTCTTC.

The V and J genes are TRBV27 and TRBJ1-3; possible D gene TRBD1, 5 bases. This CDR3 is 16 amino acids long. Germline V gene data show CDR1 as MNHEY and CDR2 as SMNVEV (reference sequence). Trimming cost V 5 bases and J 4 bases, with 18 bases left between them. For the CDR3, the DNA is TGTGCCAGCAGTCCCACCTTCTCAGGGCGGGGAAACACCATATATTTT. The encoded protein is CASSPTFSGRGNTIYF.

This clone has a handful of counts. The chain carries TRBV10-1 and TRBJ2-3; a possible D gene is TRBD1 (5 bases). Looked up from germline, CDR1 is WNHNN and CDR2 is SYGVQD (reference sequence). Trimming left V 4 bases short and J 0 bases short, with 11 bases between. This CDR3 contains 15 residues. In nucleotides, the CDR3 is TGCGCCAGCAGTGGTTACAGGATAAGCACAGATACGCAGTATTTT. This encodes CASSGYRISTDTQYF.